This record covers a single TCR beta chain. The antigen is not known. The V and J ends lost 3 bases and 4 bases, in that order; junction bases with no gene match: 6. Germline V gene data show CDR1 as SGHRS and CDR2 as YFSETQ. CDR3 size: 14 residues. The table came from immunoSEQ multiplex PCR; TCRdb's copy has only in-frame clones and leaves some out. The sample holds some 70,000 clones, more than 85% seen once. The sample originates from a study of OX40 agonist ivuxolimab in advanced cancers. As for the study in general: While on treatment, patients had intravenous ivuxolimab at 0.01 to 10 mg/kg every 2 weeks. Dose-escalation patients were diagnosed with hepatocellular carcinoma, melanoma, renal cell cancer or head and neck cancer. Findings and caveats of the study: At 0.1 to 3.0 mg/kg and by week 6, clonal expansion occurred in CD4+ and CD8+ blood T cells. The authors did not determine the antigen specificity of the expanded peripheral T cells.

Sequences were derived from CD4+ or CD8+ T cells sorted from blood, sampled in a trial of the OX40 agonist ivuxolimab. The genes are TRBV5-1 and TRBJ1-2; TRBD1 matches at 7 bases. The TCR originated in an adult with an advanced solid tumor such as melanoma, head and neck, liver or kidney cancer. The DNA of the CDR3 is TGCGCCAGCAGCTACCGACGGGACAGCTATGGCTACACCTTC. This sequence encodes CASSYRRDSYGYTF.